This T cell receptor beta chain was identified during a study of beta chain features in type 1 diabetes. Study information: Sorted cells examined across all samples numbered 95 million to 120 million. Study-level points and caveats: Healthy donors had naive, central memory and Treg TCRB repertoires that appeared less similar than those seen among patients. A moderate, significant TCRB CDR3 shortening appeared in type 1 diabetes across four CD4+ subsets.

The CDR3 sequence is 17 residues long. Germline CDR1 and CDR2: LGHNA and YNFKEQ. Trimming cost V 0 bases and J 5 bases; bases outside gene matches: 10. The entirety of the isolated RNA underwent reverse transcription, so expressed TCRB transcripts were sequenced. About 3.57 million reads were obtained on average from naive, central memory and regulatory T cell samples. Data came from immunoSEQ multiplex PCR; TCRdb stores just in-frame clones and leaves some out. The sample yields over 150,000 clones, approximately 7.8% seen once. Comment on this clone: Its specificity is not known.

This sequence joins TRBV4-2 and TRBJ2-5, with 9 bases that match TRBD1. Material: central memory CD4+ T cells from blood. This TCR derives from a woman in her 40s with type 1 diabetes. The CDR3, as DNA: TGTGCCAGCAGCCAAGAGGGGACAGGGATTAGCGGGGAGACCCAGTACTTC. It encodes CASSQEGTGISGETQYF.